The T cell receptor beta chain under discussion was sequenced for a study of cytomegalovirus exposure and HLA in healthy donors. Findings and limits, study-wide: Fewer N-insertions than the roughly 630-donor mean were reportedly shown by an Asian-associated ancestry cluster in a later analysis. Later, an analysis found that common viral pathogens appeared to be linked with several of the most significant clusters. The study dropped some indistinguishable V segments, TRBV6-2 and TRBV6-3 among them.

For this clone: Its matching antigen is unknown.

The PCR contained 60 Vbeta and 13 Jbeta primers. The authors' processing: Unique TCR beta chains numbered around 80 million in a later analysis, with around 11 million shared. Generated by immunoSEQ multiplex PCR, the TCRdb table keeps only in-frame clones and is missing some. The V and J calls and clone size were taken over from that table, and D and trimming were inferred from the DNA. The sample consists of more than 80,000 clones, around 80% of them appearing once. The CDR3 has 14 residues. Deletions cut 5 bases from V and 6 bases from J, with 14 bases between. Germline V gives CDR1 MNHNY, CDR2 SVGAGI (reference sequence).

This rearrangement joins TRBV6-6 to TRBJ1-5, with D perhaps TRBD1 (6 bases). Sequencing was done on a sample of PBMCs. This clonotype originated in a man between 40 and 49 years old in good health and CMV-seronegative. CDR3 DNA: TGTGCCAGCAGTCTTTCAGGGGTCAGTCAGCCCCAGCATTTT. Translating it yields CASSLSGVSQPQHF.